This TCR beta chain was retrieved from a study of blood T cell repertoires in COVID-19. The wider study: Collection of acute and convalescent COVID-19 samples took place in the United States, Italy and Spain. PBMCs, B-cell-depleted T cells, or T cells were the source of the cDNA or gDNA that made up the material.

The CDR3 contains 17 residues. The germline gives CDR1 LGHDT, CDR2 YNNKEL (reference sequence). Germline trimming cut 1 base from V and 7 bases from J; bases unmatched to any gene: 9. In the source study's methods: For nucleated cells, counts were estimated from reference gene primer amplification. The data were produced by immunoSEQ multiplex PCR, yet TCRdb's version contains in-frame clones alone and is incomplete. The V and J calls and clone size were taken over from that table, and D and trimming were inferred from the DNA. The data show some 400,000 clones, approximately 86% seen once. The rearrangement uses TRBV3-1 (or the pseudogene TRBV3-2) and TRBJ2-1; 11 bases map to TRBD2. Sequenced input: peripheral blood. The clonotype was recovered from a human donor in a cohort sampled during active COVID-19. CDR3 sequence reads: CASSQVLAGGPGNEQFF. The CDR3 DNA is TGTGCCAGCAGCCAAGTGTTAGCGGGAGGGCCTGGGAATGAGCAGTTCTTC.